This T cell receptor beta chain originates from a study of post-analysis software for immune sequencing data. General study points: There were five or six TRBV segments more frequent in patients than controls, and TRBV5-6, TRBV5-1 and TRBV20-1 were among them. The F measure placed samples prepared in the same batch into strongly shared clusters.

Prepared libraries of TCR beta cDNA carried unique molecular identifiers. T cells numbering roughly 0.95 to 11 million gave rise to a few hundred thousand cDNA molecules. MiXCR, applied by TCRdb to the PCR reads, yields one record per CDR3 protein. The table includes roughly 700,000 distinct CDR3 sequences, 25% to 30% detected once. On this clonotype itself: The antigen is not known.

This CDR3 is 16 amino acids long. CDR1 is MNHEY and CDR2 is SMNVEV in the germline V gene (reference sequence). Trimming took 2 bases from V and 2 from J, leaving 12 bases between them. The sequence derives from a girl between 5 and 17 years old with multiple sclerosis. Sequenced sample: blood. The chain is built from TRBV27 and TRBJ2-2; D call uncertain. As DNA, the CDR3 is TGTGCCAGCAGTTTACAGGCCCCGCAAAACACCGGGGAGCTGTTTTTT. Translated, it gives CASSLQAPQNTGELFF.